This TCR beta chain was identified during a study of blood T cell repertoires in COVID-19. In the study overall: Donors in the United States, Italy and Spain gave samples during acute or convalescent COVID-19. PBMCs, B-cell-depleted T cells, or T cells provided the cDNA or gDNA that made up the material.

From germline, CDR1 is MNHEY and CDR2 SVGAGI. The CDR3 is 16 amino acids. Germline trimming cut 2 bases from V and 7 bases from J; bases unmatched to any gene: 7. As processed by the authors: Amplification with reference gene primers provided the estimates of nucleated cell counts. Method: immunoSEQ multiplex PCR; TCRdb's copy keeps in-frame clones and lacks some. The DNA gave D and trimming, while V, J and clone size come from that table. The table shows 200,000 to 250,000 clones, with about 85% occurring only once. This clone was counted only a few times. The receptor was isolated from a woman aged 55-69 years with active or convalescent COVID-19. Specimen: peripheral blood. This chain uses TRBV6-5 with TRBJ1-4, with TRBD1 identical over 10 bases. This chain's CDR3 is CASSYRTGGEGEKLFF. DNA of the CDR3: TGTGCCAGCAGTTACCGGACAGGGGGAGAGGGTGAAAAACTGTTTTTT.